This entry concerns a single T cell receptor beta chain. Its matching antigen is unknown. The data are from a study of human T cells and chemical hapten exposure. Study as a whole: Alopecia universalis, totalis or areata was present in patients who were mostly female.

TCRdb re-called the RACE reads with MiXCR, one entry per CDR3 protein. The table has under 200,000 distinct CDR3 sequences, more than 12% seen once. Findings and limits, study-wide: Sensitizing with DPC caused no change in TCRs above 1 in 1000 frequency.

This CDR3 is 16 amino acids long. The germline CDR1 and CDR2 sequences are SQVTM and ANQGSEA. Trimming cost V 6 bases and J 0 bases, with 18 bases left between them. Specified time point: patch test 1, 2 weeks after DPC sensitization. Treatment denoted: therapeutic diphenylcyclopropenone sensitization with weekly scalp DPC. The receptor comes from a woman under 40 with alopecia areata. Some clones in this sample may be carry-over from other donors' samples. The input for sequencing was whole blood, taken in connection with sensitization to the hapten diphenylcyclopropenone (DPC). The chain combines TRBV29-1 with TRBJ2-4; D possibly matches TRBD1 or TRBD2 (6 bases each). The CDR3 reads CSVPDQGGLAKNIQYF. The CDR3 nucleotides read TGCAGCGTCCCCGACCAAGGGGGGCTAGCCAAAAACATTCAGTACTTC. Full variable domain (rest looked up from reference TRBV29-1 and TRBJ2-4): SAVISQKPSRDICQRGTSLTIQCQVDSQVTMMFWYRQQPGQSLTLIATANQGSEATYESGFVIDKFPISRPNLTFSTLTVSNMSPEDSSIYLCSVPDQGGLAKNIQYFGAGTRLSVL.